This paragraph covers one TCR beta chain sequence. The antigen is undetermined. Amplification used 60 Vbeta primers and 13 Jbeta primers. The assay was immunoSEQ multiplex PCR, and TCRdb's table has in-frame clones only and misses some. The sample shows approximately 160,000 clones, approximately 82% of them seen only once. V lost 4 bases to trimming and J lost 8 bases; unmatched junction nucleotides: 13. In germline, CDR1 is LGHNA, CDR2 YSLEER. The length of the CDR3 is 16 residues. The sample originates from a study of cytomegalovirus exposure and HLA in healthy donors. Whole-study findings and limits: Analysis performed later found more than 15,000 TCR beta sequences associated with HLA alleles at 0.05 false discovery rate.

The rearrangement links TRBV4-3 to TRBJ2-1, with TRBD2 matching over 8 bases. The sequencing input was PBMCs. The clonotype was recovered from a male donor in good health and CMV-seronegative. CDR3 coding DNA: TGCGCCAGCAGCCTCACGGGTGGCGGGAGGTTCGATGAGCAGTTCTTC. Protein sequence: CASSLTGGGRFDEQFF.